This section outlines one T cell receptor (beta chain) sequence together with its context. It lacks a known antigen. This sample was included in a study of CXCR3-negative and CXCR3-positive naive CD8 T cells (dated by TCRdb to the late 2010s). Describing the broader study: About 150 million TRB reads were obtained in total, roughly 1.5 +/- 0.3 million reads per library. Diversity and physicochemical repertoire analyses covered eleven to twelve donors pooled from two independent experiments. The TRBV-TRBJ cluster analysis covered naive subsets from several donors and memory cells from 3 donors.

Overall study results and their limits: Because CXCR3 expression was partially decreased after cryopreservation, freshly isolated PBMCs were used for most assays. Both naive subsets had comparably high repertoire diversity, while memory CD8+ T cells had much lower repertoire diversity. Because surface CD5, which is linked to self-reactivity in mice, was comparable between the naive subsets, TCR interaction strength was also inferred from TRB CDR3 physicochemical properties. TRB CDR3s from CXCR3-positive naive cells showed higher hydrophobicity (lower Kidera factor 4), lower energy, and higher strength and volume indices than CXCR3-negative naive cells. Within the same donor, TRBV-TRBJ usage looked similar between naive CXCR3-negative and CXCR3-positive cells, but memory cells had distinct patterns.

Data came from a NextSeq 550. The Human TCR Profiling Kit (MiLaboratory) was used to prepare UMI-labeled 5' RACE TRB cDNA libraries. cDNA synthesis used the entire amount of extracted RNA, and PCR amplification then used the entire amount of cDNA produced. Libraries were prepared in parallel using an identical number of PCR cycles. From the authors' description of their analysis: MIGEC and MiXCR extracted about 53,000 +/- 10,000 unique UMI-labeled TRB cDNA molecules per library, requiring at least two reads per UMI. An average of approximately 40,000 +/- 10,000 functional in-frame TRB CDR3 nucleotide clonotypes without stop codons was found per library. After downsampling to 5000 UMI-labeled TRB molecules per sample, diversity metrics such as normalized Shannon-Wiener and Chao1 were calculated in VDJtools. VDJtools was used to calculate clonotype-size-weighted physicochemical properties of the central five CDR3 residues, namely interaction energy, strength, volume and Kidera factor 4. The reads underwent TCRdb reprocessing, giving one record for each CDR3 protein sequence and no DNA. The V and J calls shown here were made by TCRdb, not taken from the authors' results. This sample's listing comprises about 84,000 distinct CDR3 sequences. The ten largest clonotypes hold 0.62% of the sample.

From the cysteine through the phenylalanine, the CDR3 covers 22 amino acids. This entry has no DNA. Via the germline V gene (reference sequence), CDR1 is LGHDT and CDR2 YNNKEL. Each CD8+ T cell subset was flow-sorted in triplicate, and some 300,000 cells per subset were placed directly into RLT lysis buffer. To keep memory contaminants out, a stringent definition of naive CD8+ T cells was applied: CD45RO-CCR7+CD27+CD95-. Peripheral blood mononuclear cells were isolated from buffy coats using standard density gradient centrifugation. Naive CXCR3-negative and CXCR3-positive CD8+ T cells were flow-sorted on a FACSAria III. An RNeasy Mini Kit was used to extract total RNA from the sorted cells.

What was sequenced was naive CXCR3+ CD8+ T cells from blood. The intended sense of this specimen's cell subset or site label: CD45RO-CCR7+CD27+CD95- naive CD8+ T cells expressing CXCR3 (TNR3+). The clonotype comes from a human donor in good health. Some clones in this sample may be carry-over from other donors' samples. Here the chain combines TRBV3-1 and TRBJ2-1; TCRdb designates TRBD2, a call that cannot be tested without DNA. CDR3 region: CASSQDPLEPRTSVSSYNEQFF.